Shown below are 29 T cell receptor beta chains from a single sample sequenced in a study of a mutant IDH1 vaccine in newly diagnosed glioma. These receptors' targets are unknown. Using immunoSEQ multiplex PCR, the repertoire was profiled, and TCRdb retains in-frame clones only, with some absent. The sample gives roughly 64,000 clones, about 73% of which show up once; approximately 4.8% is in the top ten. Time point given: week 35, safety follow-up. Vaccination used 300 ug of mutant IDH1 20-mer peptide per dose, with topical imiquimod. The sequencing used PBMCs, collected from a glioma patient whose treatment included an IDH1 peptide vaccine. The receptors originated from a man aged 50-60 years with glioma.

This clone appeared a few times. The chain links TRBV6-1 to TRBJ1-2; maybe TRBD1 (6 bases). This CDR3 is 15 amino acids long. The germline V gene has CDR1 MNHNS and CDR2 SASEGT. Trimming left V 2 bases short and J 4 bases short, with 14 bases between. The CDR3 region has the DNA TGTGCCAGCAGTGAAAGAGGGGGACAAACCTATGGCTACACCTTC. It specifies CASSERGGQTYGYTF.

This clone appeared a few times. This chain connects TRBV11-2 to TRBJ1-5; 7 bases are shared with TRBD1. The CDR3 has 18 amino acids. The V segment lost 5 bases and the J segment 0 bases; nucleotides outside the gene matches: 13. Germline CDR1 SGHAT, CDR2 FQNNGV. The CDR3: CASSKAQGTGYSNQPQHF. The CDR3 DNA follows: TGTGCCAGCAGCAAAGCACAGGGGACGGGCTATAGCAATCAGCCCCAGCATTTT.

This chain uses TRBV5-6 with TRBJ2-1, with a weak D call TRBD2 (5 bases). Trimming pared 1 base from V and 4 bases from J, leaving 12 bases between. Germline assignment: CDR1 SGHDT and CDR2 YYEEEE. The CDR3 runs 15 residues. This CDR3 is CASSLTGNLYNEQFF. DNA of the CDR3: TGTGCCAGCAGCTTGACGGGGAACCTTTACAATGAGCAGTTCTTC.

This CDR3 reads CASSLRWGFSGNTIYF. For the CDR3, the DNA is TGTGCCAGCAGCTTACGTTGGGGCTTTTCTGGAAACACCATATATTTT. The J gene is TRBJ1-3, the V gene TRBV7-8; D might be TRBD1 (5 bases). This CDR3 has 16 amino acids. Per the germline V gene, CDR1 is SGHVS and CDR2 is FQNEAQ. V lost 2 bases and J lost 1, with 12 bases in between. The whole variable domain, filled in from reference TRBV7-8 and TRBJ1-3, reads GAGVSQSPRYKVAKRGQDVALRCDPISGHVSLFWYQQALGQGPEFLTYFQNEAQLDKSGLPSDRFFAERPEGSVSTLKIQRTQQEDSAVYLCASSLRWGFSGNTIYFGEGSWLTVV.

This chain links TRBV6-5 with TRBJ2-1; unclear D gene. The V end lost 2 bases, the J end lost 6 bases, and 8 bases lay between the germline ends. Germline V gene lookup returns CDR1 MNHEY and CDR2 SVGAGI. The CDR3 spans 13 residues. The CDR3 is CASSYLNSNEQFF. The CDR3 DNA is TGTGCCAGCAGTTACCTGAACTCCAATGAGCAGTTCTTC.

This sequence joins TRBV18 and TRBJ1-3; the match to TRBD1 covers 7 bases. The CDR3 is 15 residues long. The junction had 2 bases not matched to a gene; V was cut back by 3 bases and J by 0 bases. Germline V gene data show CDR1 as KGHSH and CDR2 as LQKENI. This CDR3 reads CASSPGQLSGNTIYF. The CDR3 DNA follows: TGTGCCAGCTCACCGGGACAGCTCTCTGGAAACACCATATATTTT. The entire variable domain, with the rest obtained from reference TRBV18 and TRBJ1-3, is as follows: NAGVMQNPRHLVRRRGQEARLRCSPMKGHSHVYWYRQLPEEGLKFMVYLQKENIIDESGMPKERFSAEFPKEGPSILRIQQVVRGDSAAYFCASSPGQLSGNTIYFGEGSWLTVV.

This clone is judged medium-sized (0.01 to 0.1%). V usage is TRBV7-9 and J usage is TRBJ2-2; D ambiguous. The CDR3 is made up of 16 amino acids. The V and J ends lost 1 base and 0 bases respectively, with 9 bases between them. Looked up from germline, CDR1 is SEHNR and CDR2 is FQNEAQ (reference sequence). CDR3 sequence: CASSLVHGANTGELFF. CDR3 DNA: TGTGCCAGCAGCTTAGTACACGGCGCGAACACCGGGGAGCTGTTTTTT. The full variable domain, with the rest looked up from reference TRBV7-9 and TRBJ2-2, is DTGVSQNPRHKITKRGQNVTFRCDPISEHNRLYWYRQTLGQGPEFLTYFQNEAQLEKSRLLSDRFSAERPKGSFSTLEIQRTEQGDSAMYLCASSLVHGANTGELFFGEGSRLTVL.

This clone was detected a few times. The chain joins TRBV6-5 to TRBJ2-7, with a tentative D call TRBD2 (7 bases). CDR1 is MNHEY and CDR2 is SVGAGI in the germline V gene. The CDR3 length is 14 residues. Trimming shortened V by 2 bases and J by 7 bases, and 15 bases separated the two germline ends. DNA for the CDR3: TGTGCCAGCAGTTACGGGGGGGCGGGGCGTGAGCAGTACTTC. Translation gives CASSYGGAGREQYF.

This clone was counted only a few times. The gene calls are TRBV6-5 and TRBJ2-7; D unresolved. Germline lookup yields CDR1 MNHEY and CDR2 SVGAGI. The CDR3 length is 14 residues. The germline V and J ends were trimmed by 5 bases and 0 bases, with 11 bases remaining between them. The CDR3 here is CASSPPASSYEQYF. CDR3 nucleotide sequence: TGTGCCAGCAGTCCTCCGGCGAGCTCCTACGAGCAGTACTTC.

The genes are TRBV29-1 and TRBJ1-1; a weak D match, TRBD1 (6 bases). CDR3 length: 15 residues. Germline V lookup: CDR1 SQVTM, CDR2 ANQGSEA. V was pared by 1 base and J by 4 bases, with 16 bases between. In DNA form, the CDR3 reads TGCAGCGTTGAAGGCCCCCAGGGGAGAAGCACTGAAGCTTTCTTT. Its protein product is CSVEGPQGRSTEAFF.

The rearrangement joins TRBV5-1 to TRBJ2-7, with 7 bases lining up with TRBD2. This CDR3 is 16 amino acids long. V dropped 4 bases and J dropped 9; count of bases not matched to a gene: 19. Germline CDR1 is SGHRS and CDR2 is YFSETQ. The CDR3 sequence: CASSLWGGTDPLGQYF. The CDR3 DNA follows: TGCGCCAGCAGCCTTTGGGGGGGGACGGACCCCTTGGGGCAGTACTTC.

The chain recombines TRBV6-5 with TRBJ1-1; D not resolved. This CDR3 comprises 13 residues. The V gene lost 2 bases and the J gene lost 2 bases, with 6 bases spanning the gap. Germline lookup yields CDR1 MNHEY and CDR2 SVGAGI. The CDR3 region is CASSYGINTEAFF. The CDR3 coding sequence is TGTGCCAGCAGTTACGGTATTAACACTGAAGCTTTCTTT.

The J gene is TRBJ2-7, the V gene TRBV2, with TRBD1 as a possible D gene (5 bases). Germline V lookup: CDR1 SNHLY, CDR2 FYNNEI. The CDR3 contains 14 residues. The ends were cut back, 7 bases at V and 4 bases at J, with 17 bases in the middle. The CDR3 spells CASIPSRGHYEQYF. CDR3 nucleotides: TGTGCCAGCATCCCCTCTAGGGGTCATTACGAGCAGTACTTC.

This clone was observed a handful of times. This chain joins TRBV10-3 and TRBJ1-6; TRBD1 matches 8 bases. The CDR3 loop spans 14 amino acids. The germline V gene has CDR1 ENHRY and CDR2 SYGVKD. V trimming: 3 bases; J trimming: 19 bases; junction bases outside the gene matches: 14. The CDR3 DNA follows: TGTGCCATCAGTGAACGGGGGGCAGGACAGGGCGAACACTTT. Translation gives CAISERGAGQGEHF.

J is TRBJ1-4 and V is TRBV7-9, with 8 bases fitting TRBD1. V was clipped by 4 bases and J by 8 bases; unmatched bases: 6. The CDR3 totals 14 residues. Germline CDR1 is SEHNR and CDR2 is FQNEAQ (reference sequence). The CDR3 DNA is TGTGCCAGCAGCTCGACAGGGGAGATGGAAAAACTGTTTTTT. This codes for CASSSTGEMEKLFF. The variable domain in full, with the rest retrieved from reference TRBV7-9 and TRBJ1-4, is DTGVSQNPRHKITKRGQNVTFRCDPISEHNRLYWYRQTLGQGPEFLTYFQNEAQLEKSRLLSDRFSAERPKGSFSTLEIQRTEQGDSAMYLCASSSTGEMEKLFFGSGTQLSVL.

The chain couples TRBV2 to TRBJ2-7, with 9 bases fitting TRBD1. The germline CDR1 and CDR2 sequences are SNHLY and FYNNEI. This CDR3 is 14 amino acids long. Germline trimming cut 7 bases from V and 2 bases from J; bases unmatched to any gene: 6. This chain's CDR3 is CASNGGTGTYEQYF. The CDR3, as DNA: TGTGCCAGCAATGGAGGGACAGGGACCTACGAGCAGTACTTC.

There are a few counts of this clone. The chain couples TRBV27 to TRBJ2-7, with 8 bases fitting TRBD1. The J segment lost 1 base and the V segment lost 1 base, leaving 18 bases of the junction unmatched. Germline V gives CDR1 MNHEY, CDR2 SMNVEV (reference sequence). The CDR3 loop spans 20 amino acids. This CDR3 is CASSLFPLGTGRLPSYEQYF. CDR3 coding DNA: TGTGCCAGCAGTTTATTCCCTCTCGGGACAGGCCGCCTACCTTCCTACGAGCAGTACTTC.

The chain couples TRBV10-3 to TRBJ1-3; no clear D. The CDR3 covers 16 residues. Trimming stripped 4 bases from V and 0 bases from J, with 13 bases between. Germline V gives CDR1 ENHRY, CDR2 SYGVKD. CDR3 DNA: TGTGCCATCAGTGTGGGAACCCCGGGCTCTGGAAACACCATATATTTT. This sequence encodes CAISVGTPGSGNTIYF.

CDR3 protein: CASSLVDEAFF. CDR3 bases: TGTGCCAGCAGTTTAGTTGATGAAGCTTTCTTT. This chain links TRBV28 with TRBJ1-1; D remains unclear. CDR1 MDHEN and CDR2 SYDVKM come from the germline V gene. Deletions cut 2 bases from V and 7 bases from J, with 5 bases between. This CDR3 spans 11 amino acids.

About this clone itself: One junction end does not reproduce the germline sequence, and a read error may be involved. This sequence joins TRBV7-7 and TRBJ2-5; TRBD2 agrees at 15 bases. CDR1 and CDR2 from the germline V gene are SSHAT and FNYEAQ (reference sequence). This CDR3 is built from 17 residues. The CDR3 is CASSSAGLAGGVETQYF. The CDR3 DNA follows: TGTGCTAGCAGCTCAGCGGGACTAGCGGGGGGTGTAGAGACCCAGTACTTC.

The chain carries TRBV11-3 and TRBJ2-1; TRBD2 matches 7 bases. Germline assignment: CDR1 SGHNT and CDR2 YENEEA. The ends lost 3 bases at V and 4 bases at J; junction bases unmatched: 6. This CDR3 is 15 amino acids long. This CDR3 is CASSFRLAEYNEQFF. CDR3 nucleotide sequence: TGTGCCAGCAGCTTCCGGCTAGCGGAGTACAATGAGCAGTTCTTC.

This sequence joins TRBV6-5 and TRBJ2-7; TRBD1 agrees at 10 bases. The V gene's germline CDR1 is MNHEY and CDR2 SVGAGI. Losses at the gene ends were 4 bases for V and 3 bases for J; bases not matched to a gene: 6. The CDR3 extends over 15 amino acids. DNA for the CDR3: TGTGCCAGCAGTTCTGGGACAGGGGCCCACTACGAGCAGTACTTC. It is translated as CASSSGTGAHYEQYF.

This clone was seen a few times. V gene TRBV7-2 combines with J gene TRBJ2-7; the match to TRBD2 covers 11 bases. The CDR3 has 17 amino acids. Germline-derived CDR1 and CDR2 are SGHTA and FQGNSA. V was pared by 1 base and J by 2 bases, with 7 bases of the junction left unmatched. The CDR3 loop reads CASSLVAGGLGAYEQYF. CDR3 bases: TGTGCCAGCAGCTTAGTAGCGGGGGGGCTAGGCGCCTACGAGCAGTACTTC. Using reference TRBV7-2 and TRBJ2-7 for the parts outside the CDR3, the full variable domain is GAGVSQSPSNKVTEKGKDVELRCDPISGHTALYWYRQSLGQGLEFLIYFQGNSAPDKSGLPSDRFSAERTGGSVSTLTIQRTQQEDSAVYLCASSLVAGGLGAYEQYFGPGTRLTVT.

The chain recombines TRBV13 with TRBJ2-7, with 8 bases aligning to TRBD1. With V trimmed by 4 bases and J by 0 bases, 8 bases remained unmatched. CDR3 length: 16 residues. Germline CDR1 and CDR2: PRHDT and FYEKMQ (reference sequence). The DNA of the CDR3 is TGTGCCAGCAGCTCCGGGACAGGTGGTGGCTCCTACGAGCAGTACTTC. As protein: CASSSGTGGGSYEQYF.

Notes on this clone: The junction departs from germline at one end; a sequencing error may be responsible. The chain joins TRBV30 to TRBJ2-1; TRBD2 matches 8 bases. The CDR3 is made up of 12 amino acids. CDR1 GTSNPN and CDR2 SVGIG come from the germline V gene (reference sequence). The CDR3 sequence is CAWSASGGIPLF. The DNA for the CDR3 is TGTGCCTGGAGTGCGAGCGGGGGCATCCCCCTCTTC. The variable domain in full, completed from reference TRBV30 and TRBJ2-1, reads SQTIHQWPATLVQPVGSPLSLECTVEGTSNPNLYWYRQAAGRGLQLLFYSVGIGQISSEVPQNLSASRPQDRQFILSSKKLLLSDSGFYLCAWSASGGIPLFGPGTRLTVL.

The chain uses TRBV18 and TRBJ1-2; D unresolved. The germline V gene encodes CDR1 KGHSH and CDR2 LQKENI. The CDR3 runs to 13 residues. Trimming removed 4 bases at V and 7 bases at J, with 13 bases between. CDR3 protein: CASSRADSSGYTF. CDR3 coding DNA: TGTGCCAGCTCACGAGCGGATTCAAGTGGCTACACCTTC.

The chain combines TRBV28 with TRBJ1-1; 7 bases agree with TRBD1. Germline V gives CDR1 MDHEN, CDR2 SYDVKM. This CDR3 has 16 residues. V was pared by 5 bases and J by 1 base, with 10 bases of the junction left unmatched. The CDR3 reads CASSAHRGAKNTEAFF. The CDR3 DNA reads as TGTGCCAGCAGTGCCCACAGGGGCGCCAAGAACACTGAAGCTTTCTTT.

The chain employs TRBV7-9 and TRBJ2-3; D may be TRBD2 (6 bases). Germline V lookup: CDR1 SEHNR, CDR2 FQNEAQ (reference sequence). The CDR3 is 15 amino acids. Trimming removed 5 bases at V and 0 bases at J, with 12 bases between. CDR3: CASSRDGTSTDTQYF. CDR3 sequence (DNA): TGTGCCAGCAGCCGAGACGGGACTAGCACAGATACGCAGTATTTT. Filled out from reference TRBV7-9 and TRBJ2-3, the complete variable domain reads DTGVSQNPRHKITKRGQNVTFRCDPISEHNRLYWYRQTLGQGPEFLTYFQNEAQLEKSRLLSDRFSAERPKGSFSTLEIQRTEQGDSAMYLCASSRDGTSTDTQYFGPGTRLTVL.

This rearrangement joins TRBV10-3 to TRBJ1-1; 9 nucleotides align to TRBD1. The V gene's germline CDR1 is ENHRY and CDR2 SYGVKD. There are 15 residues in the CDR3. J gave up 4 bases and V 6 bases, and 9 bases lay outside the gene matches. The CDR3 loop is CAIRGGQGGPTEAFF. The DNA for the CDR3 is TGTGCCATCAGAGGGGGACAGGGAGGTCCCACTGAAGCTTTCTTT.